Listed below are T cell receptor beta chains from one sample, sequenced in a study of T cells of healthy individuals. TCRdb reprocessed the 5' RACE reads via MiXCR and lists one record per CDR3 protein. Seen here are about 82,000 distinct CDR3 sequences, around 5.1% observed once, and the top ten hold approximately 8%. All receptors come from a female donor in good health. The CDR3 runs from the conserved cysteine through the conserved F or W. A D gene is named only where the DNA matches it firmly. Clone sizes are given selectively: once, few, many, or a class where the clone is expanded.

d_call j_call clone_size v_call cdr3_length cdr3_aa cdr3_nt
- TRBJ1-1 many TRBV20-1 13 CSAKEGVETEAFF TGCAGTGCTAAGGAGGGGGTAGAAACTGAAGCTTTCTTT
- TRBJ2-5 many TRBV7-2 14 CASSLDQGHQTQYF TGTGCCAGCAGCTTAGATCAGGGGCATCAGACCCAGTACTTC
- TRBJ1-5 few TRBV27 14 CASSLGQPNQPQHF TGTGCCAGCAGTTTAGGACAGCCCAATCAGCCCCAGCATTTT
- TRBJ1-2 few TRBV27 12 CASSTTGQGYTF TGTGCCAGCAGTACCACAGGACAAGGCTACACCTTC
TRBD1 TRBJ1-1 many TRBV29-1 14 CSADLTGPGTEAFF TGCAGCGCAGATTTGACAGGGCCGGGCACTGAAGCTTTCTTT
- TRBJ2-3 many TRBV27 16 CASSLQSGGTIDTQYF TGTGCCAGCAGTTTACAATCTGGCGGGACGATAGATACGCAGTATTTT
- TRBJ2-1 few TRBV5-1 15 CASSLQGSSYNEQFF TGCGCCAGCAGCTTACAGGGCAGCTCCTACAATGAGCAGTTCTTC
TRBD1 TRBJ1-5 many TRBV27 14 CASSLYRGGQPQHF TGTGCCAGCAGTTTATACAGGGGAGGGCAGCCCCAGCATTTT
- TRBJ2-3 few TRBV20-1 16 CSRRTEKVQHTDTQYF TGCAGCCGTAGGACAGAAAAGGTTCAACATACAGATACGCAGTATTTT
TRBD1 TRBJ1-1 few TRBV29-1 15 CSAQSGTGVSTEAFF TGCAGCGCCCAGTCCGGGACAGGGGTGAGCACTGAAGCTTTCTTT
- TRBJ2-5 many TRBV18 15 CASSPQREPRETQYF TGTGCCAGCTCACCCCAACGGGAGCCGCGGGAGACCCAGTACTTC
- TRBJ1-2 - TRBV6-6 12 CERSWKTHGYTF TGTGAAAGAAGTTGGAAAACCCATGGCTACACCTTC
- TRBJ2-1 many TRBV12-3/TRBV12-4 14 CASSLLGFYNEQFF TGTGCCAGCAGTTTATTGGGGTTCTACAATGAGCAGTTCTTC
TRBD2 TRBJ2-1 - TRBV10-3 15 CATQEELARNNEQFF TGTGCCACTCAAGAGGAACTAGCGCGCAACAATGAGCAGTTCTTC
- TRBJ2-1 many TRBV5-1 14 CASSPPWDYNEQFF TGCGCCAGCAGCCCCCCGTGGGATTACAATGAGCAGTTCTTC
- TRBJ2-7 many TRBV10-2 12 CATADSSYEQYF TGCGCCACCGCGGACAGCTCCTACGAGCAGTACTTC
TRBD1 TRBJ2-6 many TRBV6-1 19 CASSKPDRGTTSGANVLTF TGTGCCAGCAGTAAACCGGACAGGGGGACTACTTCTGGGGCCAACGTCCTGACTTTC
- TRBJ2-2 many TRBV5-1 13 CASSADTDGELFF TGCGCCAGCAGCGCCGACACCGACGGGGAGCTGTTTTTT